The 21 T cell receptor beta chains below all came from one sample that was sequenced in a study of T cell repertoires in ileal Crohn's disease. Assay used: immunoSEQ multiplex PCR; TCRdb lists only in-frame clones, some missing. The sample shows about 14,000 clones, about 73% of them seen only once. The sample was ileal tissue. The receptors stem from an adult with Crohn's disease.

This clone was observed a handful of times. J is TRBJ1-6 and V is TRBV18, with TRBD1 matching over 8 bases. Germline assignment: CDR1 KGHSH and CDR2 LQKENI. The length of the CDR3 is 15 residues. Germline trimming cut 2 bases from V and 5 bases from J; bases unmatched to any gene: 2. This chain's CDR3 is CASSPAGGNNSPLHF. The CDR3 DNA reads TGTGCCAGCTCACCAGCAGGGGGCAATAATTCACCCCTCCACTTT.

The table lists this clone with a few counts. CDR3 sequence: CATSGRAGYGYTF. The CDR3 bases are TGTGCCACCAGCGGCCGGGCGGGCTATGGCTACACCTTC. The chain couples TRBV15 to TRBJ1-2; D is ambiguous. Germline assignment: CDR1 LNHNV and CDR2 YYDKDF (reference sequence). V was pared by 5 bases and J by 4 bases, with 11 bases between. The length of the CDR3 is 13 residues.

V usage is TRBV5-6 and J usage is TRBJ1-6, with 9 bases fitting TRBD1. CDR3 length equals 16 residues. CDR1 and CDR2 from the germline V gene are SGHDT and YYEEEE. J lost 9 bases, V lost 4 bases, and 11 bases had no gene match. The CDR3 spells CASSQTWGTGISPLHF. The DNA of the CDR3 is TGTGCCAGCAGCCAGACATGGGGGACAGGGATTTCACCCCTCCACTTT.

V and J are TRBV28 and TRBJ1-2; TRBD1 matches 11 bases. V dropped 10 bases and J dropped 0; count of bases not matched to a gene: 13. This CDR3 contains 17 residues. CDR1 is MDHEN and CDR2 is SYDVKM in the germline V gene. CDR3 nucleotide sequence: TGTGCCACGCACGGTGGACAGGGGGCTCGTTCTAACTATGGCTACACCTTC. Protein: CATHGGQGARSNYGYTF.

This sequence joins TRBV29-1 and TRBJ2-5; 11 bases align to TRBD2. Germline V gene lookup returns CDR1 SQVTM and CDR2 ANQGSEA. The CDR3 contains 16 residues. V was clipped by 7 bases and J by 0 bases; unmatched bases: 10. CDR3 DNA: TGCAGCGCAAAGGGGGCTAGCGGGGGGAACCAAGAGACCCAGTACTTC. Its translation: CSAKGASGGNQETQYF.

The chain has TRBV28 and TRBJ2-7; D uncertain. Deletions cut 10 bases from V and 6 bases from J, with 19 bases between. From germline, CDR1 is MDHEN and CDR2 SYDVKM. This CDR3 region has 13 residues. CDR3 amino acids: CATHRSGSVEQYF. Here the CDR3 DNA reads TGTGCCACCCACCGGTCGGGTTCGGTCGAGCAGTACTTC.

The chain employs TRBV2 and TRBJ2-7; 7 bases align to TRBD1. Germline lookup yields CDR1 SNHLY and CDR2 FYNNEI. This CDR3 spans 13 amino acids. The trim removed 8 bases at V and 2 bases at J, leaving 6 bases unmatched. CDR3 region: CASVRDSTYEQYF. The CDR3 bases are TGTGCCAGCGTTCGGGACAGCACCTACGAGCAGTACTTC.

This clone was observed a few times. The chain uses TRBV19 and TRBJ1-5, with TRBD1 identical over 9 bases. V trimming: 7 bases; J trimming: 6 bases; junction bases outside the gene matches: 7. Germline V gene data show CDR1 as LNHDA and CDR2 as SQIVND (reference sequence). The CDR3 consists of 14 residues. CDR3: CASKGRDRVQPQHF. The CDR3 DNA is TGTGCCAGTAAGGGCCGGGACAGGGTTCAGCCCCAGCATTTT.

This sequence joins TRBV2 and TRBJ2-5; no clear D gene. CDR1 and CDR2 from the germline V gene are SNHLY and FYNNEI. V was clipped by 4 bases and J by 4 bases, with 13 bases between them. This CDR3 is built from 14 residues. CDR3 amino acids: CASSGFSRGETQYF. The CDR3 region has the DNA TGTGCCAGCAGTGGGTTTAGCAGAGGAGAGACCCAGTACTTC.

The V and J genes are TRBV28 and TRBJ1-6, with 9 bases lining up with TRBD1. The V segment lost 7 bases and the J segment 3 bases; nucleotides outside the gene matches: 7. Germline assignment: CDR1 MDHEN and CDR2 SYDVKM. CDR3 length equals 16 residues. The CDR3 loop is CASNPGQGLYNSPLHF. CDR3 in DNA: TGTGCCAGCAACCCGGGACAGGGACTCTATAATTCACCCCTCCACTTT.

The chain uses TRBV11-2 and TRBJ1-6; 7 bases fit TRBD1. Trimming at V came to 4 bases and at J to 7 bases, leaving 10 bases not matched to a gene. Looked up from germline, CDR1 is SGHAT and CDR2 is FQNNGV. The CDR3 length is 16 residues. For the CDR3, the DNA is TGTGCCAGCAGCTCCTCCGACAGGGTAGAGAATTCACCCCTCCACTTT. This encodes CASSSSDRVENSPLHF.

This rearrangement joins TRBV4-1 to TRBJ1-5; D not certain. With 0 bases removed from V and 1 base from J, the gap between germline ends came to 10 bases. The length of the CDR3 is 16 residues. Germline V gene data show CDR1 as MGHRA and CDR2 as YSYEKL. Here the CDR3 DNA reads TGCGCCAGCAGCCAAGATATAATGAGGAGCAATCAGCCCCAGCATTTT. Translated: CASSQDIMRSNQPQHF.

The CDR3 sequence: CASSLARGQGGGGELFF. The CDR3 DNA reads as TGTGCCAGCAGCCTCGCCCGAGGACAGGGCGGGGGCGGGGAGCTGTTTTTT. The V call is TRBV4-2, the J call TRBJ2-2; D possibly corresponds to TRBD1 (8 bases). With 4 bases removed from V and 7 bases from J, the gap between germline ends came to 22 bases. In germline, CDR1 is LGHNA, CDR2 YNFKEQ. The CDR3 has 17 residues.

J is TRBJ1-4 and V is TRBV30; D is unclear. CDR3 size: 12 residues. Looked up from germline, CDR1 is GTSNPN and CDR2 is SVGIG (reference sequence). Trimming cost V 3 bases and J 5 bases, with 7 bases left between them. This chain's CDR3 is CAWSLLNEKLFF. The CDR3 region has the DNA TGTGCCTGGAGCCTGTTAAATGAAAAACTGTTTTTT.

V gene TRBV15 combines with J gene TRBJ2-5, with D possibly being TRBD2 (7 bases). The germline CDR1 and CDR2 sequences are LNHNV and YYDKDF (reference sequence). The CDR3 consists of 14 residues. V was cut by 5 bases and J by 5 bases, with 15 bases left in between. The DNA of the CDR3 is TGTGCCACCAGCCTCAAAGGGGGGGTCGAGACCCAGTACTTC. This codes for CATSLKGGVETQYF.

The chain combines TRBV7-3 with TRBJ2-5, with D possibly TRBD2 on 7 matching bases. CDR1 and CDR2 (germline): SGHTA, FQGTGA. The germline V and J ends were trimmed by 2 bases and 1 base, with 11 bases remaining between them. The CDR3 loop spans 15 amino acids. CDR3 protein: CASSLGGGFQETQYF. The CDR3 DNA sequence: TGTGCCAGCAGCTTAGGCGGGGGCTTCCAAGAGACCCAGTACTTC.

The chain links TRBV28 to TRBJ1-6; D possibly corresponds to TRBD1 (5 bases). Germline V gene sequence: CDR1 MDHEN, CDR2 SYDVKM. The length of the CDR3 is 12 residues. The V and J ends lost 6 bases and 17 bases respectively, with 17 bases between them. This chain's CDR3 is CASRTPEGGVHF. CDR3 nucleotide sequence: TGTGCCAGCAGAACCCCCGAGGGAGGGGTCCACTTT.

CDR3 DNA sequence: TGTGCCAGCAGCTTACGGCCGAGGGAGTACGAGCAGTACTTC. It translates to CASSLRPREYEQYF. The chain uses TRBV7-8 and TRBJ2-7; D is possibly TRBD2 (5 bases). CDR3 length equals 14 residues. Trimming removed 2 bases at V and 4 bases at J, with 12 bases between. Germline V gene lookup returns CDR1 SGHVS and CDR2 FQNEAQ.

A few counts support this clone. The genes are TRBV6-6 and TRBJ1-1; possibly TRBD1 for D (5 bases). The V gene's germline CDR1 is MNHNY and CDR2 SVGAGI (reference sequence). The germline V and J ends were trimmed by 5 bases and 4 bases, with 20 bases remaining between them. CDR3 length equals 16 residues. The CDR3 here is CASSPRRGIASTEAFF. The CDR3 DNA reads as TGTGCCAGCAGTCCCCGGCGGGGCATCGCGAGCACTGAAGCTTTCTTT.

Written as DNA, the CDR3 is TGTGCCAGCTCACCAGGGGCACTCTCTGGAAACACCATATATTTT. Translating it yields CASSPGALSGNTIYF. The chain uses TRBV18 and TRBJ1-3; TRBD1 is a possible D gene (5 bases). Germline CDR1 is KGHSH and CDR2 is LQKENI. Trimming removed 2 bases from V and 0 bases from J, with 8 bases in between. The CDR3 has 15 residues.

The chain couples TRBV4-1 to TRBJ2-6; D gene unclear. Looked up from germline, CDR1 is MGHRA and CDR2 is YSYEKL. V lost 3 bases to trimming and J lost 3 bases, with 9 bases between them. This CDR3 has 15 residues. The CDR3 reads CASSHPGFGANVLTF. In DNA form, the CDR3 reads TGCGCCAGCAGCCATCCAGGTTTTGGGGCCAACGTCCTGACTTTC.